The 4 T cell receptor beta chains given below trace back to one sample, sequenced in a study of blood T cell repertoires in COVID-19 (dated by TCRdb to about 2020). Libraries were built with the immunoSEQ multiplex PCR assay. TCRdb holds this immuneACCESS table with in-frame rearrangements only. Some clones are missing; in checked studies, unresolved V genes explain under half, and the rest has no known cause. For this sample the table gives 200,000 to 250,000 clones, of which around 83% were detected only once. The ten biggest clones cover 2.9% of the sample. The sequenced sample consisted of peripheral blood. The receptors derive from a man between 45 and 60 years old with active or convalescent COVID-19.

The V call is TRBV30, the J call TRBJ1-2, with TRBD1 identical over 7 bases. Germline V gene data show CDR1 as GTSNPN and CDR2 as SVGIG (reference sequence). With 0 bases clipped from V and 10 bases from J, the junction kept 8 bases outside the gene matches. The CDR3 consists of 13 residues. The CDR3 coding sequence is TGTGCCTGGAGTGTAGGAGGAACAGGGGTCTACACCTTC. Translated: CAWSVGGTGVYTF. Drawing the rest from reference TRBV30 and TRBJ1-2, the complete variable domain is SQTIHQWPATLVQPVGSPLSLECTVEGTSNPNLYWYRQAAGRGLQLLFYSVGIGQISSEVPQNLSASRPQDRQFILSSKKLLLSDSGFYLCAWSVGGTGVYTFGSGTRLTVV.

This clone came up once. J is TRBJ1-5 and V is TRBV2, with 7 positions matching TRBD1. Germline V gives CDR1 SNHLY, CDR2 FYNNEI. The V and J ends lost 6 bases and 5 bases, in that order; junction bases with no gene match: 7. CDR3 size: 14 residues. The CDR3 bases are TGTGCCAGCAGAGGACAGGCCCGCGATCAGCCCCAGCATTTT. Protein: CASRGQARDQPQHF.

The chain recombines TRBV24-1 with TRBJ2-1; 8 bases agree with TRBD1. The V segment lost 6 bases and the J segment 10 bases; nucleotides outside the gene matches: 10. The CDR3 has 14 amino acids. Germline values: CDR1 KGHDR, CDR2 SFDVKD. CDR3 loop: CATSTGQGSLEQFF. The CDR3 bases are TGTGCCACCAGTACCGGACAGGGAAGTCTAGAGCAGTTCTTC.

This chain links TRBV5-1 with TRBJ2-1, with D possibly being TRBD1 (6 bases). V was trimmed by 0 bases and J by 8 bases, leaving 12 bases between them. This CDR3 has 14 residues. Per germline, CDR1 SGHRS and CDR2 YFSETQ. The CDR3 DNA sequence: TGCGCCAGCAGCTTGGAGGGGGTAGGGTATGAGCAGTTCTTC. Its protein is CASSLEGVGYEQFF.